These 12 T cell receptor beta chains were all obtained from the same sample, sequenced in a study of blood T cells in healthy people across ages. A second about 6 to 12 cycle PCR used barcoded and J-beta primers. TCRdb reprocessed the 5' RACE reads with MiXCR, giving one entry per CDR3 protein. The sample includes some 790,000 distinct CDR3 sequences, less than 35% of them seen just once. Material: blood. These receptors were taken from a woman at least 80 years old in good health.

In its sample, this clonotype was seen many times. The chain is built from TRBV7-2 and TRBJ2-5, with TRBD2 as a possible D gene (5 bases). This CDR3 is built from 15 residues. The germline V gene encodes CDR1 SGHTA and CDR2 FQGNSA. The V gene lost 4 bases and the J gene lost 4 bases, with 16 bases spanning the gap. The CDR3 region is CASSSASFTGETQYF. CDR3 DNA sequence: TGTGCCAGCAGCTCCGCTAGCTTTACGGGAGAGACCCAGTACTTC.

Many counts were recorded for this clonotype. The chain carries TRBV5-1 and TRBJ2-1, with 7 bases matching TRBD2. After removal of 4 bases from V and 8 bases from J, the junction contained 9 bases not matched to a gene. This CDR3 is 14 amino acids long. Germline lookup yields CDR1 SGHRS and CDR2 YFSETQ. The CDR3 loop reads CASSVGLVVYEQFF. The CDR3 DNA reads TGCGCCAGCAGCGTAGGACTAGTAGTGTATGAGCAGTTCTTC.

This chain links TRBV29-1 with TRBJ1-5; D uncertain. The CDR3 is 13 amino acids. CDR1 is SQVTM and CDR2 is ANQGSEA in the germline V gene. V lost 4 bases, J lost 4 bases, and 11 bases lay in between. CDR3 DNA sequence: TGCAGCGTTGCCTGGGCGGAGAATCAGCCCCAGCATTTT. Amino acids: CSVAWAENQPQHF. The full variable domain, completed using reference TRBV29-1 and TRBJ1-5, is SAVISQKPSRDICQRGTSLTIQCQVDSQVTMMFWYRQQPGQSLTLIATANQGSEATYESGFVIDKFPISRPNLTFSTLTVSNMSPEDSSIYLCSVAWAENQPQHFGDGTRLSIL.

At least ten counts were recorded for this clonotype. DNA for the CDR3: TGTGCCAGCAGGGGTTGGGCTGAGCAGTTCTTC. Protein product: CASRGWAEQFF. The chain joins TRBV6-1 to TRBJ2-1; D unclear. The CDR3 spans 11 residues. V lost 6 bases and J lost 9, with 9 bases in between. Per germline, CDR1 MNHNS and CDR2 SASEGT.

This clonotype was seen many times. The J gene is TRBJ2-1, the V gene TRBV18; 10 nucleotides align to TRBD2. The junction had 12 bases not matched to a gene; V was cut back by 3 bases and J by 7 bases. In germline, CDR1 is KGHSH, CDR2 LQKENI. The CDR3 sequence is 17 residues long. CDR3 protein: CASSPSVSGGAKNEQFF. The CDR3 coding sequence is TGTGCCAGCTCACCCAGCGTGAGCGGGGGGGCGAAGAATGAGCAGTTCTTC.

The CDR3 sequence: CASRSKGGDYGYTF. The CDR3 bases are TGTGCCAGCAGATCAAAGGGGGGAGACTATGGCTACACCTTC. The chain has TRBV5-6 and TRBJ1-2; tentative D call: TRBD1 (6 bases). In germline, CDR1 is SGHDT, CDR2 YYEEEE. This CDR3 region has 14 residues. Between the trimmed V and J ends, which lost 5 bases and 3 bases, there was a span of 14 bases.

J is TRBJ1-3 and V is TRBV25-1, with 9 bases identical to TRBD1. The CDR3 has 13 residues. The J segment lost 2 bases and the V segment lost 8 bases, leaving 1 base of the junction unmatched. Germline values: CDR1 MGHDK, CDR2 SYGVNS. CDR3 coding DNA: TGTGCCAGCCGGGACAGGGCTGGAAACACCATATATTTT. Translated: CASRDRAGNTIYF.

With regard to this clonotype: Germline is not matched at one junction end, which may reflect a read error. The DNA of the CDR3 is TGCGGTGCTAGAGTTCGTGACAGGTATAGCAATCAGCCCCAGCATTTT. It encodes CGARVRDRYSNQPQHF. The J gene is TRBJ1-5, the V gene TRBV20-1; maybe TRBD1 (6 bases). Germline CDR1 DFQATT, CDR2 SNEGSKA (reference sequence). The CDR3 is 16 residues long.

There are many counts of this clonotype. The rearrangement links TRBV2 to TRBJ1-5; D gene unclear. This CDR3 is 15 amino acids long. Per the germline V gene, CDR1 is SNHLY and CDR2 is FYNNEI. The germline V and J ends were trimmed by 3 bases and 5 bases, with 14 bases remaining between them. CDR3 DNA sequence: TGTGCCAGCAGTGATCAAGGCTCGGGCTATCAGCCCCAGCATTTT. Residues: CASSDQGSGYQPQHF.

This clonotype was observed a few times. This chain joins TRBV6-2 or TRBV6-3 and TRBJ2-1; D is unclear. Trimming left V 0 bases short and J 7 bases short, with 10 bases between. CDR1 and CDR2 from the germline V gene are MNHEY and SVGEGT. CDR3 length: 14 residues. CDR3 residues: CASSYSGSENEQFF. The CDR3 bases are TGTGCCAGCAGTTACTCAGGGTCGGAGAATGAGCAGTTCTTC.

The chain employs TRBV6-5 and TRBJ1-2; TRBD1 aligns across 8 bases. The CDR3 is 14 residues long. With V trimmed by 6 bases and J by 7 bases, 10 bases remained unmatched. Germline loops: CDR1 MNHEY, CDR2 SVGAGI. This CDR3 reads CASRSLGTGGGYTF. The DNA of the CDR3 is TGTGCCAGCAGGTCCCTCGGAACAGGGGGTGGCTACACCTTC.

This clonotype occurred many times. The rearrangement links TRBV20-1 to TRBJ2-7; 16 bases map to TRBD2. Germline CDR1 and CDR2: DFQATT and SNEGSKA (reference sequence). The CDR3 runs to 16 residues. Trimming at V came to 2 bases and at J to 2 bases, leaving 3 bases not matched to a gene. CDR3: CSARPGTSGGAYEQYF. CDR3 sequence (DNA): TGCAGTGCTAGACCGGGGACTAGCGGGGGGGCCTACGAGCAGTACTTC.